The entry below gives a single T cell receptor (beta chain) sequence along with its context. Trimming removed 7 bases at V and 2 bases at J, with 14 bases between. Germline lookup yields CDR1 ENHRY and CDR2 SYGVKD. CDR3 length: 14 amino acids. The table came from immunoSEQ multiplex PCR; TCRdb's copy has only in-frame clones and leaves some out. The sample shows about 98,000 clones, roughly 85% of them seen only once. This sample stems from a study of cytomegalovirus exposure and HLA in healthy donors. This TCR was sampled from a woman aged 30 to 39 in good health and CMV-seronegative. The sequenced sample consisted of PBMCs. The V call is TRBV10-3, the J call TRBJ2-5; D possibly corresponds to TRBD1 (5 bases). CDR3: CAIKPTVLQETQYF. The CDR3 DNA sequence: TGTGCCATCAAACCGACAGTGTTACAAGAGACCCAGTACTTC.